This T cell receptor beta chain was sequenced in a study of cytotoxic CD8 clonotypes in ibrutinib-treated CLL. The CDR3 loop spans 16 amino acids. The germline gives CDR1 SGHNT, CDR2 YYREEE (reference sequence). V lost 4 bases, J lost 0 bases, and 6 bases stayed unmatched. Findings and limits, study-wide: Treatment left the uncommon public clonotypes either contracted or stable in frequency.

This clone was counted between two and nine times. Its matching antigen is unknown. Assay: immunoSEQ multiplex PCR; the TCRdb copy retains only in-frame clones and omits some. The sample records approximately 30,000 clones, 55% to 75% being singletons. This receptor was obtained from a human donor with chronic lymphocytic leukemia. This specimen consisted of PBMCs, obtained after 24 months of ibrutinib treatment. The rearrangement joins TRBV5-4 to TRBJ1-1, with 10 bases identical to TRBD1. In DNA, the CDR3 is TGTGCCAGCAGCCCGGGGACAGGGGCAATGAACACTGAAGCTTTCTTT. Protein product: CASSPGTGAMNTEAFF.